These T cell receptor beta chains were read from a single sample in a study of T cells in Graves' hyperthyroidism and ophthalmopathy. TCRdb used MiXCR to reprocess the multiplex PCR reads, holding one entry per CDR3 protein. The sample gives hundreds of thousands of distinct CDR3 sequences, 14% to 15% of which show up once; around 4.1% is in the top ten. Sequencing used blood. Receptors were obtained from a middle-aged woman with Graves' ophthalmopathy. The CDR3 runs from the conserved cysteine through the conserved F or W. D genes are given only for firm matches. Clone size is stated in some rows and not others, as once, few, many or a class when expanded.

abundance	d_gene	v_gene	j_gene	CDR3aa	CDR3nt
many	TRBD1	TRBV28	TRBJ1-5	CASSQRVGGTEPQHF	TGTGCCAGCAGCCAAAGGGTAGGGGGCACGGAGCCCCAGCATTTT
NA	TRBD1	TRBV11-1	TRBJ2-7	CASRGTGLAEQYF	TGTGCCAGCAGAGGGACAGGTCTCGCTGAGCAGTACTTC
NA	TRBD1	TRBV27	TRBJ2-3	CASTLRGPYF	TGTGCCAGCACCCTAAGGGGGCCGTATTTT
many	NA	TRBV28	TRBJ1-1	CASSLSSGVSEAFF	TGTGCCAGCAGTTTAAGTTCAGGGGTTTCTGAAGCTTTCTTT
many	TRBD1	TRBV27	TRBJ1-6	CASSTINRGRSPLHF	TGTGCCAGCAGTACCATCAACAGGGGCAGATCACCCCTCCACTTT
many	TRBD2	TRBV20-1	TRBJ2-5	CSARDSLAGRETQYF	TGCAGTGCTAGAGATAGCCTAGCGGGAAGAGAGACCCAGTACTTC
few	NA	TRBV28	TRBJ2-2	CATRHGPAGELFF	TGTGCCACCCGCCATGGCCCAGCCGGGGAGCTGTTTTTT
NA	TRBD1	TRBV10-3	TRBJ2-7	CAISSGQGWQYF	TGTGCCATCAGTTCCGGACAGGGCTGGCAGTACTTC
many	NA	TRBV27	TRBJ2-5	CASSTPRLQETQYF	TGTGCCAGCAGTACCCCGCGATTACAAGAGACCCAGTACTTC
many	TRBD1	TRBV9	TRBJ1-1	CASSVGDSLNTEAFF	TGTGCCAGCAGTGTGGGGGACAGCTTGAACACTGAAGCTTTCTTT
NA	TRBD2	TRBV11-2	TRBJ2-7	CASSLRGGTSGRMYEQYF	TGTGCCAGCAGCTTAAGAGGGGGTACTAGCGGGAGGATGTACGAGCAGTACTTC
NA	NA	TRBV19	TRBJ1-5	CASSILGAGNQPQHF	TGTGCCAGTAGTATACTGGGGGCCGGCAATCAGCCCCAGCATTTT